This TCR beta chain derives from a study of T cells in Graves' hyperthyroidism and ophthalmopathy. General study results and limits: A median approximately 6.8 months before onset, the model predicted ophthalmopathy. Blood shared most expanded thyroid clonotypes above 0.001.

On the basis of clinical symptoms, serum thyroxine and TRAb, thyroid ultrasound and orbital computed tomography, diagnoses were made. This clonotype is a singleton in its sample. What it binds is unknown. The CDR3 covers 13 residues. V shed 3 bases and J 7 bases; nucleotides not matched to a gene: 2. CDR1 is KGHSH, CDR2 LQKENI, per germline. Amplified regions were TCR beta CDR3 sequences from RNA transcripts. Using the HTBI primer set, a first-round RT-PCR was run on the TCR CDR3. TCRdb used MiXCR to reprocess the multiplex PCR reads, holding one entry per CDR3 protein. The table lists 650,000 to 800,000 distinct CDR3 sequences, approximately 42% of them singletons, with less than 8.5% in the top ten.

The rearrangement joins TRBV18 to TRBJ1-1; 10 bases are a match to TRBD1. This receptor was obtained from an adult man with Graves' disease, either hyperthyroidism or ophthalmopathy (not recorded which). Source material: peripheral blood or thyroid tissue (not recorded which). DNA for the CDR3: TGTGCCAGCTCACCCGGGACAGGGGATGAAGCTTTCTTT. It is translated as CASSPGTGDEAFF.